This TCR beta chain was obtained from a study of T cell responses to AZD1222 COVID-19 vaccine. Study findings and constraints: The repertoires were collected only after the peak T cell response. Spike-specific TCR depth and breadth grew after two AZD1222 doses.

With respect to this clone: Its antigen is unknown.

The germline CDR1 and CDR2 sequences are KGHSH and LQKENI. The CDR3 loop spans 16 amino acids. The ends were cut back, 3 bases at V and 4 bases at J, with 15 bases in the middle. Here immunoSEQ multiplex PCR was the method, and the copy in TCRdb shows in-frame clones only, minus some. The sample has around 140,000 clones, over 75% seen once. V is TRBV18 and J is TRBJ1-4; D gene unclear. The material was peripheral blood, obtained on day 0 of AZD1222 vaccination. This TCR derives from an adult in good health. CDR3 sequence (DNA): TGTGCCAGCTCACCGATCGCGACGGAATATAATGAAAAACTGTTTTTT. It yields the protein CASSPIATEYNEKLFF.